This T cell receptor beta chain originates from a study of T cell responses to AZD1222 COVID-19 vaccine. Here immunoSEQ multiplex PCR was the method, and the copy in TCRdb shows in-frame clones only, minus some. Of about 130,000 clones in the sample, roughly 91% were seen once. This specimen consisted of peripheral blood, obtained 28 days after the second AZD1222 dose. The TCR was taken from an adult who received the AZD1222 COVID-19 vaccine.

CDR3 region: CATSDPSEGGEKLFF. In DNA, the CDR3 is TGTGCCACCAGTGACCCTTCGGAGGGTGGTGAAAAACTGTTTTTT. The chain employs TRBV24-1 and TRBJ1-4; D is uncertain. V lost 4 bases, J lost 7 bases, and 15 bases lay in between. Germline V gives CDR1 KGHDR, CDR2 SFDVKD. The CDR3 has 15 residues.